The T cell receptor (beta chain) under discussion was sequenced for a study of blood T cell repertoires in COVID-19. Overall study context: Collection of acute and convalescent COVID-19 samples took place in the United States, Italy and Spain. PBMCs, B-cell-depleted T cells, or T cells were the source of the cDNA or gDNA that made up the material.

In the original processing: Researchers report that nucleated cell counts were estimated from reference gene primer amplification. Profiling relied on immunoSEQ multiplex PCR, and the TCRdb table lists in-frame clones only, not all of them. That table is the source of V, J and clone size, and D and trimming were worked out from the DNA. The sample comprises more than 150,000 clones, roughly four fifths of which are singletons, and roughly 12% rests with the top ten. Germline assignment: CDR1 LGHDT and CDR2 YNNKEL (reference sequence). V shed 5 bases and J 3 bases; nucleotides not matched to a gene: 5. The CDR3 has 14 residues. This clone was seen only a few times.

The clonotype comes from a man between 50 and 59 years old who had recovered from COVID-19. The specimen was peripheral blood. V gene TRBV3-1 (or the pseudogene TRBV3-2) combines with J gene TRBJ1-2, with 8 bases that match TRBD1. Here the CDR3 DNA reads TGTGCCAGCAGCGACAGGGGTACGGACTATGGCTACACCTTC. This gives the protein CASSDRGTDYGYTF.